A single sample gave rise to the 7 T cell receptor beta chains below, sequenced in a study of cytomegalovirus exposure and HLA in healthy donors. Amplification used 60 Vbeta primers and 13 Jbeta primers. Assay used: immunoSEQ multiplex PCR; TCRdb lists only in-frame clones, some missing. The data show about 170,000 clones, around 82% seen once. Sample: PBMCs. All receptors derive from a woman aged 45-60 years in good health and CMV-seropositive.

The rearrangement joins TRBV28 to TRBJ1-4; D might be TRBD1 (6 bases). V lost 8 bases, J lost 4 bases, and 14 bases lay in between. Looked up from germline, CDR1 is MDHEN and CDR2 is SYDVKM. The CDR3 loop spans 14 amino acids. The DNA of the CDR3 is TGTGCCAGCGGGGTAGGGGGTGGTAATGAAAAACTGTTTTTT. This sequence encodes CASGVGGGNEKLFF. The whole variable domain, filled in from reference TRBV28 and TRBJ1-4, reads DVKVTQSSRYLVKRTGEKVFLECVQDMDHENMFWYRQDPGLGLRLIYFSYDVKMKEKGDIPEGYSVSREKKERFSLILESASTNQTSMYLCASGVGGGNEKLFFGSGTQLSVL.

The chain employs TRBV4-2 and TRBJ2-2; 7 bases match TRBD1. The ends lost 2 bases at V and 0 bases at J; junction bases unmatched: 3. The CDR3 contains 16 residues. Germline lookup yields CDR1 LGHNA and CDR2 YNFKEQ. For the CDR3, the DNA is TGTGCCAGCAGCCAATCAGGGGGATCGAACACCGGGGAGCTGTTTTTT. Its protein is CASSQSGGSNTGELFF.

This chain links TRBV7-2 with TRBJ2-1; maybe TRBD2 (6 bases). The germline V and J ends were trimmed by 3 bases and 0 bases, with 12 bases remaining between them. CDR3 length equals 16 residues. Germline V gene sequence: CDR1 SGHTA, CDR2 FQGNSA. DNA for the CDR3: TGTGCCAGCAGCTTGGGGGGTCCCCTCTCCTACAATGAGCAGTTCTTC. The encoded protein is CASSLGGPLSYNEQFF. Based on the CDR3 plus reference TRBV7-2 and TRBJ2-1, the full variable domain is GAGVSQSPSNKVTEKGKDVELRCDPISGHTALYWYRQSLGQGLEFLIYFQGNSAPDKSGLPSDRFSAERTGGSVSTLTIQRTQQEDSAVYLCASSLGGPLSYNEQFFGPGTRLTVL.

The chain employs TRBV7-3 and TRBJ1-2, with 9 bases fitting TRBD1. Looked up from germline, CDR1 is SGHTA and CDR2 is FQGTGA. There are 14 residues in the CDR3. The V and J ends lost 5 bases and 4 bases, in that order; junction bases with no gene match: 5. In DNA, the CDR3 is TGTGCCAGCAGCCCCGGGACAGGGCTCTATGGCTACACCTTC. As protein: CASSPGTGLYGYTF.

V is TRBV30 and J is TRBJ2-1; a possible D gene is TRBD2 (5 bases). V lost 2 bases and J 0 bases, leaving 5 bases between the germline ends. The CDR3 spans 13 residues. Looked up from germline, CDR1 is GTSNPN and CDR2 is SVGIG (reference sequence). The CDR3 nucleotides read TGTGCCTGGAGTCGGGGCTCCTACAATGAGCAGTTCTTC. It yields the protein CAWSRGSYNEQFF. The full variable domain, completed using reference TRBV30 and TRBJ2-1, is SQTIHQWPATLVQPVGSPLSLECTVEGTSNPNLYWYRQAAGRGLQLLFYSVGIGQISSEVPQNLSASRPQDRQFILSSKKLLLSDSGFYLCAWSRGSYNEQFFGPGTRLTVL.

This clone was counted a single time. This rearrangement joins TRBV11-3 to TRBJ2-3, with 8 bases identical to TRBD2. From germline, CDR1 is SGHNT and CDR2 YENEEA. J was trimmed by 7 bases and V by 4 bases; bases with no gene match: 7. The CDR3 runs to 14 residues. The CDR3 DNA is TGTGCCAGCAGCTCGGGGGGGGGAACTAATACGCAGTATTTT. Amino acids: CASSSGGGTNTQYF.

The V gene is TRBV6-7, the J gene TRBJ2-4; TRBD2 might be the D (5 bases). TRBV6-7 is known as an ORF, though its function is uncertain. The V gene lost 4 bases and the J gene lost 5 bases, with 12 bases spanning the gap. The CDR3 is 14 residues long. The CDR3 DNA reads TGTGCCAGCAGTTCGGGGATGGACGAAAACATTCAGTACTTC. Residues: CASSSGMDENIQYF.